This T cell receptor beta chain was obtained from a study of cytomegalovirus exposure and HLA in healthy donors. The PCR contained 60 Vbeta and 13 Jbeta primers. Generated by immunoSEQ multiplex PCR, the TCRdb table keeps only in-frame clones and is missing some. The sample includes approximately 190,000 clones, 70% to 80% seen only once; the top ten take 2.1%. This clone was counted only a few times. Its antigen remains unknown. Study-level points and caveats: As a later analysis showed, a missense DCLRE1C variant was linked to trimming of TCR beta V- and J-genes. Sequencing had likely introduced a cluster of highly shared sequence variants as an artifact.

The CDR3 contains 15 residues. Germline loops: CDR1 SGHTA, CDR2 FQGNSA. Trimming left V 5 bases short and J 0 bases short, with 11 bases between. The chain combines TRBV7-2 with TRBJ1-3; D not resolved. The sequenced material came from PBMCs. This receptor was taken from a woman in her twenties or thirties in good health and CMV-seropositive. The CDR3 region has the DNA TGTGCCAGCAGCCTAGTCTCGAGCTCTGGAAACACCATATATTTT. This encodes CASSLVSSSGNTIYF.